Presented here are 15 T cell receptor beta chains from one specimen sequenced in a study of CD8+CD57+ T cells in acquired aplastic anemia (dated by TCRdb to the late 2010s). Sequencing used an Illumina HiSeq 2000. Profiling of TCR beta VDJ combinations and CDR3 sequences used genomic DNA as the template. TCRdb itself trimmed the public reads at Q25 with fastp, ran MiXCR and retained productive beta chains. Every CDR3 protein is listed once, alongside the most common genes and DNA of its rows. The sample table records approximately 260,000 distinct CDR3 sequences; approximately 82% of these occur just once. Approximately 40% of the sample goes to the ten largest clones. Flow cytometry had shown CD8+CD57+ cell expansion in the patients selected for sequencing. Input material: sorted CD4+, CD8+, or CD8+CD57+ T cells (not recorded which) from PBMCs. These receptors all stem from a human donor with aplastic anemia.

Regarding this clonotype: Without the conserved terminal phenylalanine or tryptophan, this CDR3 likely stems from a read error. The DNA is left out, because the CDR3 cannot be placed on it with certainty; the CDR3 is given as TCRdb lists it. The chain recombines TRBV7-9 with TRBJ2-1; the listed D gene, TRBD2, was not tested against the DNA. A total of 13 residues make up the CDR3, ends included. CDR1 and CDR2 (germline): SEHNR, FQNEAQ (reference sequence). The CDR3 here is CASSFQRSGGHVV.

This clonotype was picked up a small number of times. The chain links TRBV2 to TRBJ1-1, with TRBD1 identical over 7 bases. This CDR3 is built from 15 residues. The V gene end was trimmed by 5 bases and the J gene end by 4 bases; junction bases not matched to a gene: 10. Per the germline V gene, CDR1 is SNHLY and CDR2 is FYNNEI. The CDR3 nucleotides read TGTGCCAGCAGTTTAAGTTCGCAGGGGGGCACTGAAGCTTTCTTT. This gives the protein CASSLSSQGGTEAFF. Drawing the rest from reference TRBV2 and TRBJ1-1, the complete variable domain is EPEVTQTPSHQVTQMGQEVILRCVPISNHLYFYWYRQILGQKVEFLVSFYNNEISEKSEIFDDQFSVERPDGSNFTLKIRSTKLEDSAMYFCASSLSSQGGTEAFFGQGTRLTVV.

Comment on this clonotype: A read error may account for a junction end that differs from germline. The chain uses TRBV7-9 and TRBJ1-6, with D unresolved. Germline V gene sequence: CDR1 SEHNR, CDR2 FQNEAQ (reference sequence). CDR3 length: 14 amino acids. This CDR3 reads CASSLTGICWANVF. The CDR3 nucleotides read TGTGCCAGCAGCTTGACGGGTATCTGTTGGGCCAACGTCTTT.

This clonotype was counted between two and nine times. CDR3 sequence reads: CASSFTSGGETQYF. CDR3 coding DNA: TGTGCCAGCAGCTTTACTAGCGGTGGGGAGACCCAGTACTTC. The chain joins TRBV5-4 to TRBJ2-5, with 8 bases aligning to TRBD2. The V gene end was trimmed by 2 bases and the J gene end by 5 bases; junction bases not matched to a gene: 5. The CDR3 totals 14 residues. CDR1 SGHNT and CDR2 YYREEE come from the germline V gene (reference sequence).

J is TRBJ2-7 and V is TRBV7-3, with 7 positions matching TRBD1. This CDR3 is 18 amino acids long. In germline, CDR1 is SGHTA, CDR2 FQGTGA. Trimming at V came to 6 bases and at J to 0 bases, leaving 17 bases not matched to a gene. CDR3 bases: TGTGCCAGCAGATTACATGCCGACGGGACAGCCCTCTCCTACGAGCAGTACGTC. The encoded protein is CASRLHADGTALSYEQYV.

This clonotype was recorded a few times. The chain joins TRBV2 to TRBJ1-1, with D unclear. In germline, CDR1 is SNHLY, CDR2 FYNNEI. Trimming removed 5 bases at V and 10 bases at J, with 11 bases between. The CDR3 length is 11 residues. DNA of the CDR3: TGTGCCAGCAGTCCCCAAATTGGAGCTTTCTTT. Translated: CASSPQIGAFF.

This clonotype was counted once. The chain couples TRBV2 to TRBJ2-7; D may match TRBD1 or TRBD2 (5 bases each). This CDR3 has 16 residues. Trimming shortened V by 4 bases and J by 6 bases, and 22 bases separated the two germline ends. Per germline, CDR1 SNHLY and CDR2 FYNNEI. CDR3 nucleotides: TGTGCCAGCAGTGCGTACCCGGGGCAGGGTGCGGGCGAGCAGTACTTC. Its protein product is CASSAYPGQGAGEQYF.

A word on this clonotype: A read error may produce the germline difference seen at one junction end. The chain joins TRBV7-8 to TRBJ2-3; D may be TRBD2 (6 bases). The CDR3 runs to 15 residues. Germline CDR1 is SGHVS and CDR2 is FQNEAQ. The CDR3 here is CASSLPAGRLNTHYF. CDR3 DNA sequence: TGTGCCAGCAGCTTACCGGCGGGGCGGCTGAATACGCATTATTTT.

This clonotype has a single count. The V gene is TRBV7-2, the J gene TRBJ2-3; 8 positions match TRBD1. Germline lookup yields CDR1 SGHTA and CDR2 FQGNSA. V was clipped by 3 bases and J by 15 bases; unmatched bases: 11. The CDR3 covers 13 residues. CDR3 loop: CASSLAGGADYYF. The CDR3 nucleotides are TGTGCCAGCAGCTTGGCAGGGGGCGCCGACTATTATTTT.

J is TRBJ1-5 and V is TRBV11-3, with a weak D call TRBD1 (5 bases). V dropped 3 bases and J dropped 2 bases, with 11 bases sitting between them. The CDR3 covers 15 residues. Germline CDR1 SGHNT, CDR2 YENEEA. The CDR3, as DNA: TGTGCCAGCAGCTTCGAGCTGACAGGCAATCAGCCCCAGCATTTT. Translating gives CASSFELTGNQPQHF.

On this clonotype itself: At one of its ends the junction is not consistent with the germline gene, which may arise from a read error. The chain couples TRBV7-8 to TRBJ2-3, with TRBD2 as a possible D gene (5 bases). The germline gives CDR1 SGHVS, CDR2 FQNEAQ. The CDR3 runs to 14 residues. This CDR3 is CASSFGVTGGRFFF. The CDR3 nucleotides read TGTGCCAGCAGCTTCGGGGTTACGGGTGGACGGTTCTTCTTT.

This clonotype is medium-sized within its sample. The CDR3 nucleotides read TGTGCCAGCAGCCATAGAGGCGCGGAGCAGCAGTACGTC. This sequence encodes CASSHRGAEQQYV. The chain is built from TRBV7-2 and TRBJ2-7; D uncertain. The ends were cut back, 5 bases at V and 8 bases at J, with 16 bases in the middle. CDR3 length equals 13 residues. CDR1 and CDR2 from the germline V gene are SGHTA and FQGNSA.

The chain links TRBV7-2 to TRBJ1-1; D is unclear. Germline V gene lookup returns CDR1 SGHTA and CDR2 FQGNSA. The CDR3 has 15 residues. V lost 3 bases, J lost 13 bases, and 24 bases lay in between. CDR3 sequence reads: CASSLGVVDTQYFFF. The CDR3 DNA sequence: TGTGCCAGCAGCTTGGGCGTGGTAGATACGCAGTATTTTTTCTTT.

With regard to this clonotype: Germline and junction disagree at one end, which may indicate a read error. This sequence joins TRBV7-8 and TRBJ1-6; D gene ambiguous. The CDR3 extends over 16 amino acids. CDR1 and CDR2 from the germline V gene are SGHVS and FQNEAQ. In DNA form, the CDR3 reads TGTGCCAGCAGCGTAGCCGGAGCCTCCGATAATTCGTATCTCCACTTT. It translates to CASSVAGASDNSYLHF.

As for this clonotype: The germline gene is not matched at one end of the junction; a read error may be the cause. This rearrangement joins TRBV9 to TRBJ1-2; D is undetermined. The V gene's germline CDR1 is SGDLS and CDR2 YYNGEE. The CDR3 runs 13 residues. CDR3 amino acids: CASSQGSDTRYFF. The DNA of the CDR3 is TGTGCCAGCAGCCAAGGGTCAGATACGCGGTATTTTTTC.